Detailed here is one TCR beta chain. What it recognizes is unknown. The CDR3 length is 14 residues. V was shortened by 5 bases and J by 3 bases, with 10 bases between the two germline ends. Preparation of the TCRbeta library involved a method that used unique molecular identifiers. One entry per CDR3 protein results from TCRdb running MiXCR on the PCR reads. The sample has around 420,000 distinct CDR3 sequences, about a sixth seen once; the top ten hold less than 30%. The sample originates from a study of T-cell reconstitution after alpha-beta-depleted transplantation in children. Overall study findings and caveats: Alpha-beta T cells about two months after transplant reportedly derived from several hundred expanded graft clones. One year after transplant, T-cell counts and diversity came mostly from newly produced T cells. Some patients' high day-60 TCRbeta diversity was traced to surviving recipient T cells and thymic progenitors.

This sequence originates from a boy in the first two years of life who had a stem cell transplant for Wiskott-Aldrich syndrome, so the T cells may come from the graft donor. The specimen comprised PBMCs, mostly from graft donor cells, sampled 360 days after TCRalphabeta/CD19-depleted stem cell transplant. The chain links TRBV12-3 or TRBV12-4 to TRBJ1-4; a weak D match, TRBD1 (6 bases). CDR3 amino acids: CASSPGVSNEKLFF. CDR3 in DNA: TGTGCCAGCAGTCCAGGGGTGTCTAATGAAAAACTGTTTTTT.